These 3 T cell receptor beta chains were sequenced from one sample in a study of blood T cell repertoires in COVID-19. Data came from immunoSEQ multiplex PCR; TCRdb stores just in-frame clones and leaves some out. The sample contains hundreds of thousands of clones, over 75% of which appear only once. The sequencing sample was made of PBMCs or T cells enriched from blood (not recorded which). The receptors shown here come from a woman in her thirties who had recovered from COVID-19.

The rearrangement joins TRBV6-6 to TRBJ1-6; the match to TRBD1 covers 7 bases. This CDR3 spans 16 amino acids. V trimming: 4 bases; J trimming: 5 bases; junction bases outside the gene matches: 8. Germline CDR1 MNHNY, CDR2 SVGAGI (reference sequence). The chain's CDR3 is CASSSTGTANNSPLHF. CDR3 DNA sequence: TGTGCCAGCAGTTCGACCGGGACAGCTAATAATTCACCCCTCCACTTT.

As concerns this clone: This specimen includes other DNA sequences encoding the same CDR3. This chain uses TRBV5-4 with TRBJ1-1; 9 bases map to TRBD1. Trimming took 3 bases from V and 1 from J; bases not matched to a gene: 4. Germline assignment: CDR1 SGHNT and CDR2 YYREEE (reference sequence). The CDR3 is 15 residues long. CDR3 sequence reads: CASSSPGQGNTEAFF. The CDR3 DNA reads TGTGCCAGCAGCTCGCCGGGACAGGGGAACACTGAAGCTTTCTTT.

Turning to this clone: The same CDR3 also results from other DNA sequences found in this sample. This chain joins TRBV28 and TRBJ2-1, with a tentative D call TRBD2 (5 bases). The germline CDR1 and CDR2 sequences are MDHEN and SYDVKM. CDR3 size: 13 residues. Trimming pared 5 bases from V and 2 bases from J, leaving 7 bases between. The CDR3 is CASSPGTYNEQFF. The DNA for the CDR3 is TGTGCCAGCAGTCCCGGGACCTACAATGAGCAGTTCTTC.